A single sample gave rise to the 21 T cell receptor beta chains below, sequenced in a study of blood T cell repertoires in COVID-19. TCRdb's table, derived via immunoSEQ multiplex PCR, lists solely in-frame clones and lacks some. The sample carries some 45,000 clones, around 82% recorded once. Input material: peripheral blood. These receptors originate from a woman of 80 years or more with acute or convalescent COVID-19.

The rearrangement links TRBV3-1 (or the pseudogene TRBV3-2) to TRBJ2-4; D possibly corresponds to TRBD1 (6 bases). V dropped 11 bases and J dropped 0 bases, with 20 bases sitting between them. This CDR3 has 16 amino acids. Germline V gene sequence: CDR1 LGHDT, CDR2 YNNKEL (reference sequence). CDR3 sequence reads: CALRGTHAVAKNIQYF. CDR3 in DNA: TGTGCCCTAAGGGGGACCCACGCAGTAGCCAAAAACATTCAGTACTTC.

The chain recombines TRBV30 with TRBJ1-5; D may be TRBD1 (6 bases). The CDR3 is 17 amino acids. Germline lookup yields CDR1 GTSNPN and CDR2 SVGIG (reference sequence). V dropped 3 bases and J dropped 2 bases, with 20 bases sitting between them. CDR3 DNA sequence: TGTGCCTGGAGCCTGGTCGGGGGGGCCTGGGGCAATCAGCCCCAGCATTTT. This translates into CAWSLVGGAWGNQPQHF.

Concerning this clone itself: The DNA is omitted, as the CDR3 cannot be located on it reliably, and the CDR3 follows TCRdb's listing. This sequence joins TRBV7-5 and TRBJ1-4; the DNA was not compared with TRBD1, the D call given in the table. TRBV7-5 has pseudogene status. The CDR3 is 17 residues long, counting both termini. The CDR3 sequence is CVRSWGTGAASNEKLFF.

In its sample, this clone was seen a few times. CDR3 bases: TGTGCCAGCACAACCCCGTCGACAGGGAGAAACGAGCAGTACTTC. Amino acids: CASTTPSTGRNEQYF. This chain uses TRBV7-9 with TRBJ2-7, with TRBD1 identical over 7 bases. Per the germline V gene, CDR1 is SEHNR and CDR2 is FQNEAQ (reference sequence). J lost 5 bases, V lost 7 bases, and 14 bases had no gene match. The CDR3 totals 15 residues.

This chain links TRBV5-6 with TRBJ2-3, with 11 nucleotides matching TRBD2. The CDR3 is 17 amino acids. V shed 1 base and J 1 base; nucleotides not matched to a gene: 5. CDR1 and CDR2 (germline): SGHDT, YYEEEE. CDR3 DNA: TGTGCCAGCAGCTTGAGACTAGCGGGATGGGGCACAGATACGCAGTATTTT. This sequence encodes CASSLRLAGWGTDTQYF.

The V and J genes are TRBV7-9 and TRBJ2-1, with 8 nucleotides matching TRBD2. This CDR3 is built from 12 residues. CDR1 is SEHNR and CDR2 is FQNEAQ in the germline V gene (reference sequence). The V gene end was trimmed by 7 bases and the J gene end by 10 bases; junction bases not matched to a gene: 6. In DNA form, the CDR3 reads TGTGCCAGCACCCTCGAGCGGGGGGAGCAGTTCTTC. Amino acids: CASTLERGEQFF.

In its sample, this clone was seen a few times. The CDR3 nucleotides are TGTGCCACCAGTGAGGGGGGACAGGGGGCGCGAAATGAGCAGTTCTTC. Translation gives CATSEGGQGARNEQFF. This chain connects TRBV24-1 to TRBJ2-1; 12 positions match TRBD1. The germline gives CDR1 KGHDR, CDR2 SFDVKD. CDR3 length: 16 amino acids. With V trimmed by 4 bases and J by 7 bases, 7 bases remained unmatched.

The chain joins TRBV12-5 to TRBJ2-7, with 9 bases fitting TRBD2. V gave up 6 bases and J gave up 2 bases; unmatched junction bases: 8. CDR1 and CDR2 from the germline V gene are LGHNT and FRNRAP. This CDR3 has 15 amino acids. This chain's CDR3 is CASGLEAGGPYEQYF. CDR3 bases: TGTGCTAGTGGCCTGGAGGCGGGAGGGCCCTACGAGCAGTACTTC.

The J gene is TRBJ2-2, the V gene TRBV7-2; no clear D. The CDR3 contains 17 residues. The ends were cut back, 1 base at V and 6 bases at J, with 18 bases in the middle. Germline loops: CDR1 SGHTA, CDR2 FQGNSA. CDR3 loop: CASSLEPLGLGPGELFF. The CDR3 DNA is TGTGCCAGCAGCTTAGAACCATTGGGCTTGGGTCCCGGGGAGCTGTTTTTT.

This chain connects TRBV4-2 to TRBJ1-4, with unresolved D. The germline V gene encodes CDR1 LGHNA and CDR2 YNFKEQ. V was cut by 0 bases and J by 8 bases, with 4 bases left in between. The CDR3 consists of 12 residues. The CDR3 sequence is CASSQDEEKLFF. The CDR3 coding sequence is TGTGCCAGCAGCCAAGACGAGGAAAAACTGTTTTTT.

The V call is TRBV21-1, the J call TRBJ2-1; the table calls TRBD2, which could not be checked here. TRBV21-1 is a pseudogene locus. This CDR3 is built from 16 residues. CDR3 amino acids: CASSKAVQREAHEQFF. DNA for the CDR3: TGTGCCAGCAGCAAAGCTGTCCAGCGGGAGGCGCATGAGCAGTTCTTC.

The V and J genes are TRBV6-5 and TRBJ2-1; D may be TRBD1 (5 bases). The CDR3 covers 16 residues. The germline V and J ends were trimmed by 2 bases and 1 base, with 12 bases remaining between them. Germline CDR1 is MNHEY and CDR2 is SVGAGI. CDR3 nucleotides: TGTGCCAGCAGTTACACGGTCCAGGGATCCTACAATGAGCAGTTCTTC. This sequence encodes CASSYTVQGSYNEQFF.

This clone was seen a handful of times. The chain joins TRBV6-5 to TRBJ1-2; D call uncertain. The germline CDR1 and CDR2 sequences are MNHEY and SVGAGI. CDR3 length: 12 residues. Trimming shortened V by 8 bases and J by 8 bases, and 15 bases separated the two germline ends. The CDR3 sequence: CASFRSGNGYTF. The CDR3 nucleotides read TGTGCCAGCTTTCGTAGTGGTAACGGCTACACCTTC.

The chain has TRBV20-1 and TRBJ1-1, with D unclear. Trimming removed 6 bases from V and 2 bases from J, with 7 bases in between. The germline V gene encodes CDR1 DFQATT and CDR2 SNEGSKA (reference sequence). The CDR3 has 11 amino acids. The CDR3 nucleotides read TGCAGTGCCGAGATAAACACTGAAGCTTTCTTT. This translates into CSAEINTEAFF.

This clone was seen once. This rearrangement joins TRBV5-8 to TRBJ1-5, with D possibly being TRBD1 (6 bases). CDR1 is SGHTS and CDR2 is YDEGEE in the germline V gene. Trimming stripped 2 bases from V and 5 bases from J, with 20 bases between. The CDR3 sequence is 17 residues long. DNA of the CDR3: TGTGCCAGCAGCTTCGGGACATTTCCAGGAGCGGATCAGCCCCAGCATTTT. Its protein is CASSFGTFPGADQPQHF.

The table lists this clone with a few counts. V and J are TRBV3-1 (or the pseudogene TRBV3-2) and TRBJ2-7, with a tentative D call TRBD2 (6 bases). Trimming cost V 1 base and J 0 bases, with 10 bases left between them. CDR1 is LGHDT and CDR2 is YNNKEL in the germline V gene (reference sequence). The CDR3 loop spans 15 amino acids. CDR3 DNA: TGTGCCAGCAGCCAAGTGCCTAGCGTCTCCTACGAGCAGTACTTC. It translates to CASSQVPSVSYEQYF.

The chain uses TRBV5-1 and TRBJ2-5; TRBD2 matches at 7 bases. The germline V gene has CDR1 SGHRS and CDR2 YFSETQ. Germline trimming cut 4 bases from V and 3 bases from J; bases unmatched to any gene: 3. This CDR3 is 13 amino acids long. This CDR3 is CASSPGRKETQYF. The CDR3 DNA reads TGCGCCAGCAGCCCCGGGAGGAAAGAGACCCAGTACTTC.

This chain connects TRBV2 to TRBJ2-1, with TRBD2 matching over 10 bases. The CDR3 runs 15 residues. The ends lost 4 bases at V and 7 bases at J; junction bases unmatched: 7. Germline-derived CDR1 and CDR2 are SNHLY and FYNNEI. CDR3 amino acids: CASSVSPSGRNEQFF. CDR3 coding DNA: TGTGCCAGCAGTGTGAGTCCTAGCGGGAGAAATGAGCAGTTCTTC.

This clone was picked up a small number of times. The V call is TRBV5-5, the J call TRBJ1-6; TRBD1 matches at 7 bases. CDR1 is SGHKS and CDR2 is YYEKEE in the germline V gene (reference sequence). This CDR3 has 13 amino acids. V lost 2 bases and J lost 10; bases outside the gene matches: 3. In DNA form, the CDR3 reads TGTGCCAGCAGCTTAACAGGGGAATCACCCCTCCACTTT. Encoded protein: CASSLTGESPLHF.

This chain connects TRBV7-9 to TRBJ2-3; no reliable D call. This CDR3 spans 14 amino acids. Trimming pared 2 bases from V and 0 bases from J, leaving 6 bases between. Germline values: CDR1 SEHNR, CDR2 FQNEAQ (reference sequence). The CDR3 DNA reads TGTGCCAGCAGCTTATCCACTAGCACAGATACGCAGTATTTT. Translating it yields CASSLSTSTDTQYF.

The V and J genes are TRBV19 and TRBJ1-1; 7 bases agree with TRBD1. Germline lookup yields CDR1 LNHDA and CDR2 SQIVND (reference sequence). The V segment lost 2 bases and the J segment 0 bases; nucleotides outside the gene matches: 12. The CDR3 spans 18 residues. The CDR3: CASSIRPRGVAMNTEAFF. CDR3 sequence (DNA): TGTGCCAGTAGTATAAGACCCAGGGGGGTGGCAATGAACACTGAAGCTTTCTTT.